The rows below give T cell receptor beta chains drawn from one sample of a study of tumor-infiltrating lymphocytes in primary liver carcinoma. TCRdb re-called the multiplex PCR reads through MiXCR, storing one row per CDR3 protein. This sample has roughly 190,000 distinct CDR3 sequences, with approximately 86% found just once. Sequencing used tumor tissue from primary liver carcinoma. These receptor sequences come from a man aged 40-50 years with primary liver carcinoma and hepatitis B virus infection. CDR3s include the opening cysteine and the closing phenylalanine or tryptophan. The order of the fields is clone size, J gene, D gene, V gene, CDR3 length, CDR3 DNA, CDR3 protein. A D gene is named only where the DNA matches it firmly. Rows give clone size only sometimes, using once, few, many, or a class for an expanded clone.

.,TRBJ2-5,.,TRBV29-1,14,TGCAGCGTTGAATTCCCAGACGCCCACGAGACCCAGTATTTC,CSVEFPDAHETQYF
.,TRBJ1-1,.,TRBV29-1,15,TGCAGCGCTGCCCTAGGTTGGGGGATGAACACTGAAGCTTTCTTT,CSAALGWGMNTEAFF
.,TRBJ2-2,.,TRBV11-3,15,TGTGCCACCAGCTGGGCACTGGAGAACACCGGGGAGCTGTTTTTC,CATSWALENTGELFF
.,TRBJ2-7,.,TRBV6-1,13,TGTGACAGCAGTGGGGAGGGGGCGGACGAGCAGTACTTC,CDSSGEGADEQYF
.,TRBJ2-7,.,TRBV11-1,13,TGTGTCAGCAGGCGGAAGCGATCCTACGACCAGTACTTC,CVSRRKRSYDQYF
.,TRBJ2-5,.,TRBV5-1,15,TGCACCAGCAGCCCAGGGACGGTAGGGGCCGAGACCCAGTACTTC,CTSSPGTVGAETQYF
.,TRBJ2-5,TRBD2,TRBV5-1,16,TGCGCCTGCAGCCAGAACGTTCTAGCGGGAGAAGAGACCCAGTACTTC,CACSQNVLAGEETQYF
.,TRBJ1-2,.,TRBV29-1,13,TGCAGTGTCCGATCATGGGGCGCCTATGGCTACAGCTTC,CSVRSWGAYGYSF
once,TRBJ2-7,.,TRBV5-1,13,TGCGCCAGTAGCTTGGACCCGGGGCACGAGCAGTACTTC,CASSLDPGHEQYF
once,TRBJ1-2,.,TRBV4-1,20,TGCGCCAGCAGCCAAGATGGGTACCCCCCCGCTGCCCAACCTACTTCTGACTACACCTTC,CASSQDGYPPAAQPTSDYTF
few,TRBJ2-5,.,TRBV29-1,13,TGCAGCGTTTCATCCAGGGGGAGGGAGACCCAGAATTTC,CSVSSRGRETQNF
.,TRBJ2-1,TRBD2,TRBV11-2,16,TGTGCCAGCAGTTTAGGGATCGGGAGGATTGTATATGAGCAGTTCTTC,CASSLGIGRIVYEQFF
.,TRBJ2-5,TRBD2,TRBV11-2,18,TGTGCCAGCAGCCCTAGTTCAATCCAGGTTACTGGGCGGGAGACCCTGTACTTC,CASSPSSIQVTGRETLYF
once,TRBJ1-5,.,TRBV5-4,17,TGTACCAGCAGCCCGCGGAGGCAGGGCAGACACAATCAGCCCCAGCATTTT,CTSSPRRQGRHNQPQHF